A selection of T cell receptor beta chains follows, all from one sample in a study of siplizumab effects on memory and regulatory T cells. The method was immunoSEQ multiplex PCR; TCRdb's version includes in-frame clones alone and lacks a portion of them. The data hold approximately 100,000 clones, with 90% to 95% observed a single time. Sequenced material: non-Treg CD4+ T cells sorted from blood. The source of these receptors is a human donor in good health. CDR3s include the opening cysteine and the closing phenylalanine or tryptophan. D genes are given only for firm matches. Only some rows state a clone size, as once, few, many or a class for expanded clones.

D gene: -
clone size: once
J gene: TRBJ2-7
V gene: TRBV19
CDR3 DNA: TGTGCCTGCAAAGGGACGGGGACCTACGAGCAGTACTTC
CDR3 protein: CACKGTGTYEQYF

D gene: TRBD2
clone size: -
J gene: TRBJ2-7
V gene: TRBV6-5
CDR3 DNA: TGTGCCAGCAGAGCTAGCGGGAGGTCCTACGAGCAGTACTTC
CDR3 protein: CASRASGRSYEQYF

D gene: -
clone size: -
J gene: TRBJ2-1
V gene: TRBV7-6
CDR3 DNA: TGTGCCAGCAGCTTAGAGAGCCAGGGCATCGGTGAGCAGTTCTTC
CDR3 protein: CASSLESQGIGEQFF

D gene: TRBD2
clone size: -
J gene: TRBJ2-5
V gene: TRBV18
CDR3 DNA: TGTGCCAGCTCACAACTAGCGGAGGGGACCCAGTACTTC
CDR3 protein: CASSQLAEGTQYF

D gene: TRBD1
clone size: -
J gene: TRBJ1-1
V gene: TRBV5-5
CDR3 DNA: TGTGCCAGCAGCTCCTGGACAGGCACCCCTGAAGCTTTCTTT
CDR3 protein: CASSSWTGTPEAFF

D gene: TRBD2
clone size: once
J gene: TRBJ2-1
V gene: TRBV7-3
CDR3 DNA: TGTGCCAGCAGCCCAATGGGGACTAGCGGAAACAATGAGCAGTTCTTC
CDR3 protein: CASSPMGTSGNNEQFF

D gene: -
clone size: once
J gene: TRBJ1-4
V gene: TRBV10-3
CDR3 DNA: TGTGCCATCAGTGAGGCCCCCAGGGGCGCAACTAATGAAAAACTGTTTTTT
CDR3 protein: CAISEAPRGATNEKLFF

D gene: -
clone size: -
J gene: TRBJ2-7
V gene: TRBV27
CDR3 DNA: TGTGCCAGCAGGTGGGGGCCCGTAGGCTACGAGCAGTACTTC
CDR3 protein: CASRWGPVGYEQYF

D gene: -
clone size: -
J gene: TRBJ1-5
V gene: TRBV6-5
CDR3 DNA: TGTGCCAGCAGTCCCAATAGGGACCAGCCCCAGCATTTT
CDR3 protein: CASSPNRDQPQHF

D gene: -
clone size: -
J gene: TRBJ1-2
V gene: TRBV10-3
CDR3 DNA: TGTGCCATCTCAACAGAGTATGGCTACACCTTC
CDR3 protein: CAISTEYGYTF

D gene: -
clone size: -
J gene: TRBJ2-2
V gene: TRBV7-6
CDR3 DNA: TGTGCCAGCAGCTTAGACGTCAGGATGACCCTGGACACCGGGGAGCTGTTTTTT
CDR3 protein: CASSLDVRMTLDTGELFF

D gene: -
clone size: -
J gene: TRBJ2-1
V gene: TRBV4-2
CDR3 DNA: TGTGCCAGCAGTCAGACAGTCTCCAAGGGTGATGAGCAGTTCTTC
CDR3 protein: CASSQTVSKGDEQFF

D gene: TRBD1
clone size: once
J gene: TRBJ1-2
V gene: TRBV6-5
CDR3 DNA: TGTGCCAGCAGTTCGGGACAGGGAAGAATCTATGGCTACACCTTC
CDR3 protein: CASSSGQGRIYGYTF

D gene: TRBD1
clone size: -
J gene: TRBJ2-2
V gene: TRBV14
CDR3 DNA: TGTGCCAGCAGGACAGGGGTTACCGGGGAGCTGTTTTTT
CDR3 protein: CASRTGVTGELFF

D gene: -
clone size: -
J gene: TRBJ2-3
V gene: TRBV5-1
CDR3 DNA: TGCGCCAGCAGCTTTAACGCCCACGGGAGCACAGATACGCAGTATTTT
CDR3 protein: CASSFNAHGSTDTQYF

D gene: -
clone size: -
J gene: TRBJ2-1
V gene: TRBV5-1
CDR3 DNA: TGCGCCAGCAGCTTGTTAGAGTTCGGAGAGCAGTTCTTC
CDR3 protein: CASSLLEFGEQFF

D gene: -
clone size: -
J gene: TRBJ2-4
V gene: TRBV6-4
CDR3 DNA: TGTGCCAGCACACTTCTCTCAAACATTCAGTACTTC
CDR3 protein: CASTLLSNIQYF

D gene: -
clone size: once
J gene: TRBJ2-1
V gene: TRBV19
CDR3 DNA: TGTGCCAGTAGTTCGATTTCGGACTTGAGCTCCTACAATGAGCAGTTCTTC
CDR3 protein: CASSSISDLSSYNEQFF

D gene: -
clone size: -
J gene: TRBJ2-5
V gene: TRBV5-1
CDR3 DNA: TGCGCCAGCAGCTTAGAACCGAACCAAGAGACCCAGTACTTC
CDR3 protein: CASSLEPNQETQYF

D gene: -
clone size: few
J gene: TRBJ1-1
V gene: TRBV18
CDR3 DNA: TGTGCCAGCTCACCAAAAGGGGGCACTGAAGCTTTCTTT
CDR3 protein: CASSPKGGTEAFF